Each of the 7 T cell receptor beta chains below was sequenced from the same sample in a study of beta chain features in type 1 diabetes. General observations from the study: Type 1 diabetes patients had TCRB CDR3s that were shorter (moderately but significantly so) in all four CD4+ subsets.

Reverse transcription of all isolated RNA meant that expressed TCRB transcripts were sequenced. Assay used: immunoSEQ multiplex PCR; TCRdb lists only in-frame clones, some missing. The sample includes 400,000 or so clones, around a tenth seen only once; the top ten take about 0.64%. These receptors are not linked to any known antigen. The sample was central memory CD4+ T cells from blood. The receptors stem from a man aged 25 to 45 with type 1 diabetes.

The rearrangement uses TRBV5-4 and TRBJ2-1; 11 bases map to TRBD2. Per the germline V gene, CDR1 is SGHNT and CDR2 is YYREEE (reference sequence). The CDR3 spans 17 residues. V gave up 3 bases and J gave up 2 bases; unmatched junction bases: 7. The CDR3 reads CASSSWTSGRTYNEQFF. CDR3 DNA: TGTGCCAGCAGCTCCTGGACTAGCGGGCGCACCTACAATGAGCAGTTCTTC.

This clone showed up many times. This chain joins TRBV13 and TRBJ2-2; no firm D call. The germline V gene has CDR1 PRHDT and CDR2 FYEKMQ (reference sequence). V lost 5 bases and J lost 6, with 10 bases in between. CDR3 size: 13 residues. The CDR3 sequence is CASSLGPPGELFF. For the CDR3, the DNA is TGTGCCAGCAGCCTGGGCCCTCCCGGGGAGCTGTTTTTT.

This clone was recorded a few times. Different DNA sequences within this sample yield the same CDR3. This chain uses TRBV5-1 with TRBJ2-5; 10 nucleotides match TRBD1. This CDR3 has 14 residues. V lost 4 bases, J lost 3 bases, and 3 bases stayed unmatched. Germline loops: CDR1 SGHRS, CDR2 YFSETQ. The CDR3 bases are TGCGCCAGCAGCCATGGGACAGGGGAAGAGACCCAGTACTTC. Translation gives CASSHGTGEETQYF. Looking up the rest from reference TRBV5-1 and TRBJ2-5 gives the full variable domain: KAGVTQTPRYLIKTRGQQVTLSCSPISGHRSVSWYQQTPGQGLQFLFEYFSETQRNKGNFPGRFSGRQFSNSRSEMNVSTLELGDSALYLCASSHGTGEETQYFGPGTRLLVL.

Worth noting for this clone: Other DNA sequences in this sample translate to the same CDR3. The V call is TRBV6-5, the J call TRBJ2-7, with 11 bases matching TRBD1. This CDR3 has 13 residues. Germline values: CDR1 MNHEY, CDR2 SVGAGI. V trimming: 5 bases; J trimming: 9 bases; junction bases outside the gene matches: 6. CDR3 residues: CASSRPGQGGQYF. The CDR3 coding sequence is TGTGCCAGCAGTAGACCGGGACAGGGGGGGCAGTACTTC.

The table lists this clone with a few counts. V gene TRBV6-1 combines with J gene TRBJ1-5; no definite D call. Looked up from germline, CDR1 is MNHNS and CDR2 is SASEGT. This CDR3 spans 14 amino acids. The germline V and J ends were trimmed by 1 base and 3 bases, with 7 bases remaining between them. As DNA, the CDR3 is TGTGCCAGCAGTGAAGGGTATACCAATCAGCCCCAGCATTTT. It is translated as CASSEGYTNQPQHF.

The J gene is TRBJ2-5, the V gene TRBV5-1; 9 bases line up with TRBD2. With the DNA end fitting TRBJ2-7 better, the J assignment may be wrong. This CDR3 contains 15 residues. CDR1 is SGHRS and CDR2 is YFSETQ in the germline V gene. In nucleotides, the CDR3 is TGCGCCAGCAGACCCAGCGGGAGGTCCCCCTACGAGCAGTACTTC. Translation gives CASRPSGRSPYEQYF.

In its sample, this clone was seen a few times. The CDR3 sequence is CASSWDRELSEQYF. CDR3 DNA: TGCGCCAGCAGCTGGGACAGGGAATTGAGCGAGCAGTACTTC. The rearrangement joins TRBV5-1 to TRBJ2-7; 9 bases are shared with TRBD1. Losses at the gene ends were 3 bases for V and 6 bases for J; bases not matched to a gene: 7. This CDR3 spans 14 amino acids. Germline loops: CDR1 SGHRS, CDR2 YFSETQ.